These 18 T cell receptor beta chains share one sample of origin, sequenced in a study of T-cell memory formation after mild COVID-19. TCRdb passed the 5' RACE reads through MiXCR, listing each CDR3 protein once. Among some 310,000 distinct CDR3 sequences listed, around a fifth were seen once. The specimen was PBMCs or a T cell subset sorted from them (not recorded which). The source is a man aged 18 to 29 who had mild COVID-19 (a few samples of this study predate the infection). Cell type and time point are not known.

Many counts were recorded for this clonotype. The V and J genes are TRBV5-1 and TRBJ2-3; 8 nucleotides match TRBD1. Germline V lookup: CDR1 SGHRS, CDR2 YFSETQ. The CDR3 loop spans 14 amino acids. Unmatched junction bases numbered 5, after V lost 4 bases and J lost 4 bases. CDR3: CASSDQGAPDTQYF. In DNA, the CDR3 is TGCGCCAGCAGCGATCAGGGGGCTCCAGATACGCAGTATTTT.

This clonotype was picked up a small number of times. The chain recombines TRBV6-5 with TRBJ2-5; the match to TRBD2 covers 9 bases. The CDR3 consists of 17 residues. In germline, CDR1 is MNHEY, CDR2 SVGAGI. The ends lost 8 bases at V and 3 bases at J; junction bases unmatched: 16. CDR3 in amino acids: CASGPASGNVWKETQYF. As DNA, the CDR3 is TGTGCCAGCGGTCCCGCTAGCGGGAACGTCTGGAAAGAGACCCAGTACTTC.

The chain carries TRBV20-1 and TRBJ2-1, with TRBD1 matching 8 bases. This CDR3 is 13 amino acids long. Germline V gene lookup returns CDR1 DFQATT and CDR2 SNEGSKA (reference sequence). Trimming took 6 bases from V and 7 from J; bases not matched to a gene: 8. The CDR3 region has the DNA TGCAGTGCCACGGACAGGGAGCCAAATGAGCAGTTCTTC. Amino acids: CSATDREPNEQFF.

This clonotype was seen only a few times. V and J are TRBV5-1 and TRBJ2-2, with D perhaps matching TRBD2 (5 bases). The V end lost 2 bases, the J end lost 0 bases, and 11 bases lay between the germline ends. The CDR3 has 16 residues. Germline-derived CDR1 and CDR2 are SGHRS and YFSETQ. The CDR3 spells CASSFAGPSNTGELFF. The CDR3 coding sequence is TGCGCCAGCAGCTTCGCGGGCCCTTCGAACACCGGGGAGCTGTTTTTT.

This clonotype was detected once. The chain links TRBV11-2 to TRBJ1-1; D unresolved. The V end lost 3 bases, the J end lost 6 bases, and 20 bases lay between the germline ends. Looked up from germline, CDR1 is SGHAT and CDR2 is FQNNGV. CDR3 length equals 16 residues. CDR3 DNA: TGTGCCAGCAGCTTTTCGGGCGGGGAGGCCGGGCCTGAAGCTTTCTTT. Protein product: CASSFSGGEAGPEAFF.

This clonotype was observed a few times. V gene TRBV5-6 combines with J gene TRBJ1-3; D is unresolved. Germline V gene data show CDR1 as SGHDT and CDR2 as YYEEEE. The germline V and J ends were trimmed by 2 bases and 0 bases, with 6 bases remaining between them. The CDR3 sequence is 14 residues long. The DNA of the CDR3 is TGTGCCAGCAGCTTCCCGATCTCTGGAAACACCATATATTTT. This translates into CASSFPISGNTIYF.

In this sample, this clonotype turned up a few times. The rearrangement links TRBV15 to TRBJ2-2; possible D gene TRBD1, 5 bases. Germline V gene lookup returns CDR1 LNHNV and CDR2 YYDKDF (reference sequence). CDR3 size: 15 residues. The ends were cut back, 0 bases at V and 6 bases at J, with 11 bases in the middle. The CDR3 loop is CATSRDRVGSGELFF. The CDR3 bases are TGTGCCACCAGCAGAGACAGGGTCGGATCCGGGGAGCTGTTTTTT.

This clonotype was observed at least ten times. This chain joins TRBV7-2 and TRBJ1-6, with D tentatively TRBD1 (5 bases). Per the germline V gene, CDR1 is SGHTA and CDR2 is FQGNSA. CDR3 length: 15 residues. V shed 2 bases and J shed 5 bases, with 10 bases lying between them. This CDR3 is CASSLSGPHNSPLHF. For the CDR3, the DNA is TGTGCCAGCAGCTTATCGGGGCCTCATAATTCACCCCTCCACTTT.

This clonotype was seen a few times. The chain recombines TRBV5-1 with TRBJ2-1; TRBD2 matches at 9 bases. J gave up 2 bases and V 3 bases, and 12 bases lay outside the gene matches. CDR3 size: 18 residues. Per germline, CDR1 SGHRS and CDR2 YFSETQ. The CDR3 DNA reads TGCGCCAGCAGCTGGATCGGGCTAGCGGGGTCCCCCTACAATGAGCAGTTCTTC. Amino acid sequence: CASSWIGLAGSPYNEQFF.

The V gene is TRBV5-1, the J gene TRBJ2-3; D is perhaps TRBD2 (6 bases). V lost 0 bases to trimming and J lost 2 bases, with 10 bases between them. Germline CDR1 and CDR2: SGHRS and YFSETQ. The CDR3 has 15 residues. The CDR3, as DNA: TGCGCCAGCAGCTTGGCGGACTACGCCACAGATACGCAGTATTTT. It is translated as CASSLADYATDTQYF.

The chain joins TRBV5-1 to TRBJ2-3; D tentatively fits TRBD1 or TRBD2 (5 bases each). The CDR3 loop spans 17 amino acids. Trimming shortened V by 4 bases and J by 0 bases, and 18 bases separated the two germline ends. Germline V gene sequence: CDR1 SGHRS, CDR2 YFSETQ. This CDR3 is CASSPVGGEESTDTQYF. The CDR3 bases are TGCGCCAGCAGCCCCGTTGGGGGAGAGGAGAGCACAGATACGCAGTATTTT.

This clonotype was recorded at least ten times. The chain employs TRBV5-4 and TRBJ2-2; the D is unclear. Looked up from germline, CDR1 is SGHNT and CDR2 is YYREEE (reference sequence). The CDR3 is 14 residues long. With 0 bases removed from V and 6 bases from J, the gap between germline ends came to 9 bases. As DNA, the CDR3 is TGTGCCAGCAGCTTGGGTGTCAGCGCCGGGGAGCTGTTTTTT. This encodes CASSLGVSAGELFF.

This clonotype was seen repeatedly, ten times or more. V usage is TRBV7-9 and J usage is TRBJ2-5; no reliable D call. V was trimmed by 5 bases and J by 5 bases, leaving 12 bases between them. Germline values: CDR1 SEHNR, CDR2 FQNEAQ (reference sequence). The CDR3 has 13 residues. CDR3 sequence: CASSRLAAETQYF. As DNA, the CDR3 is TGTGCCAGCAGCCGATTGGCGGCGGAGACCCAGTACTTC.

This chain links TRBV6-6 with TRBJ2-1, with 7 bases identical to TRBD2. The germline CDR1 and CDR2 sequences are MNHNY and SVGAGI (reference sequence). This CDR3 has 12 residues. Losses at the gene ends were 5 bases for V and 8 bases for J; bases not matched to a gene: 3. CDR3 in amino acids: CASSPGRDEQFF. In nucleotides, the CDR3 is TGTGCCAGCAGTCCAGGGAGGGATGAGCAGTTCTTC.

The chain has TRBV24-1 and TRBJ1-2; unclear D gene. In germline, CDR1 is KGHDR, CDR2 SFDVKD. V was shortened by 3 bases and J by 4 bases, with 2 bases between the two germline ends. The CDR3 is 11 amino acids. CDR3 in DNA: TGTGCCACCAGTGATACCTATGGCTACACCTTC. It translates to CATSDTYGYTF.

The gene calls are TRBV4-1 and TRBJ1-1; possibly TRBD1 for D (5 bases). CDR1 is MGHRA, CDR2 YSYEKL, per germline. V lost 0 bases and J lost 1, with 12 bases in between. The CDR3 consists of 16 residues. The CDR3 sequence is CASSQDWRGTNTEAFF. The CDR3 DNA reads TGCGCCAGCAGCCAAGATTGGAGAGGGACGAACACTGAAGCTTTCTTT.

J is TRBJ2-5 and V is TRBV12-3 or TRBV12-4; D remains ambiguous. This CDR3 has 13 amino acids. Trimming removed 5 bases at V and 4 bases at J, with 11 bases between. Here the CDR3 reads CASSRPAGETQYF. Written as DNA, the CDR3 is TGTGCCAGCAGTCGACCCGCCGGAGAGACCCAGTACTTC.

A word on this clonotype: At one boundary the junction diverges from the germline segment, which might be a read error. V is TRBV7-9 and J is TRBJ2-1; the D gene could be TRBD1 or TRBD2 (5 bases each). The CDR3 consists of 12 residues. Germline values: CDR1 SEHNR, CDR2 FQNEAQ (reference sequence). The CDR3 here is CASSSGLARWVF. The DNA of the CDR3 is TGTGCCAGCAGCTCGGGGCTAGCTCGGTGGGTCTTC.